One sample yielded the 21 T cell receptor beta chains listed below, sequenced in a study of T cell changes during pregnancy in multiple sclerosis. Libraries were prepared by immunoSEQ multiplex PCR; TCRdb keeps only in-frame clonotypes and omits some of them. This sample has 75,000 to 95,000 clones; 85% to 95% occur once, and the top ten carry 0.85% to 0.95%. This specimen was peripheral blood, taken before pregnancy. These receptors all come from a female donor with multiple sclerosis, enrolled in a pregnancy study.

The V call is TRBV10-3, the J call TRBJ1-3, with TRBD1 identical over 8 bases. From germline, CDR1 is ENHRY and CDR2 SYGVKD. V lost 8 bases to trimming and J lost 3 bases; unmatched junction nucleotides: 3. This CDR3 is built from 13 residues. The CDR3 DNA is TGTGCCATCTCCGGGACAGGTGGAAACACCATATATTTT. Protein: CAISGTGGNTIYF.

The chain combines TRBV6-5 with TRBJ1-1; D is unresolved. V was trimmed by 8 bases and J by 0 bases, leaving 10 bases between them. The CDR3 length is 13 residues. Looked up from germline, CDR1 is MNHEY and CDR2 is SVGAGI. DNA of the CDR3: TGTGCCAGCCGACTCACCGTGAACACTGAAGCTTTCTTT. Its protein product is CASRLTVNTEAFF.

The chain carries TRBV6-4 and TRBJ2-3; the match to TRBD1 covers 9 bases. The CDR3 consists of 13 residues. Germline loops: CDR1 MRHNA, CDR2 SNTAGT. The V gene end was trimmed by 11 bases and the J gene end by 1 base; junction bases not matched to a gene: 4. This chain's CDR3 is CAPGQGCTDTQYF. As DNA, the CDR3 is TGTGCCCCCGGACAGGGGTGCACAGATACGCAGTATTTT.

CDR3 sequence (DNA): TGTGCCAGCAGCTCGGGACTAGCGGGGGTGGAGCAGTTCTTC. Translation: CASSSGLAGVEQFF. The V call is TRBV7-3, the J call TRBJ2-1; TRBD2 agrees at 14 bases. The CDR3 totals 14 residues. Germline assignment: CDR1 SGHTA and CDR2 FQGTGA. V lost 4 bases and J lost 10; bases outside the gene matches: 3.

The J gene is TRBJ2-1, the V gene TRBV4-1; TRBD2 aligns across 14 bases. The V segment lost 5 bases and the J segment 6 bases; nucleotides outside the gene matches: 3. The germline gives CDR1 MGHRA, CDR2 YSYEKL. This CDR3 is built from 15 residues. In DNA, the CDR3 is TGCGCCAGCAGCGTGACTAGCGGGGGGGCCAATGAGCAGTTCTTC. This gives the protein CASSVTSGGANEQFF.

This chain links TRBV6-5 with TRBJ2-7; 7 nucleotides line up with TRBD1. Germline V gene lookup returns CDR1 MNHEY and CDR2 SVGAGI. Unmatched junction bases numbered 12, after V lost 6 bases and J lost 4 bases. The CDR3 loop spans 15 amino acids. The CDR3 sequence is CASRATGANSYEQYF. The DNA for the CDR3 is TGTGCCAGCAGAGCTACAGGGGCAAACTCGTACGAGCAGTACTTC.

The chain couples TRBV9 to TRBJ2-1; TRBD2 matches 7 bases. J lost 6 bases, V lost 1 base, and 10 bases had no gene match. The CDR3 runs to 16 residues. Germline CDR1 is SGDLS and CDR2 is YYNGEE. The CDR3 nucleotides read TGTGCCAGCAGCGTAACGGGAGGACTCCAGTTCAATGAGCAGTTCTTC. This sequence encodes CASSVTGGLQFNEQFF.

This CDR3 reads CASSRDASYNEQFF. The CDR3 DNA is TGTGCCAGCAGCCGGGATGCGTCCTACAATGAGCAGTTCTTC. The chain uses TRBV11-3 and TRBJ2-1; possible D gene TRBD2, 5 bases. The CDR3 has 14 residues. The germline CDR1 and CDR2 sequences are SGHNT and YENEEA. Trimming shortened V by 5 bases and J by 1 base, and 9 bases separated the two germline ends.

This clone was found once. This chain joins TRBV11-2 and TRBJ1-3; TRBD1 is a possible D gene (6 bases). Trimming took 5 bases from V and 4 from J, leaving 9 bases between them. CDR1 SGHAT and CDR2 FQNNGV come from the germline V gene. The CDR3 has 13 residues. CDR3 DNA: TGTGCCAGCAGCGAAACAGGGGGAAACACCATATATTTT. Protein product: CASSETGGNTIYF.

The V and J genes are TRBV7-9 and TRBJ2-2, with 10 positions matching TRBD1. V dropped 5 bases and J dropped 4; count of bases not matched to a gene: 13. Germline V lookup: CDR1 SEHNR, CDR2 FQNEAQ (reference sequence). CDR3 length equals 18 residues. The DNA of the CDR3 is TGTGCCAGCAGCCCACCCCCCCCGGACAGGGGGATCACCGGGGAGCTGTTTTTT. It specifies CASSPPPPDRGITGELFF.

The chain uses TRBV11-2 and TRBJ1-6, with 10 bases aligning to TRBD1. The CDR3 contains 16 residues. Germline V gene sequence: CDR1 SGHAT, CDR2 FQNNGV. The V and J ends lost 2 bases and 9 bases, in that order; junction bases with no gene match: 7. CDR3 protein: CASSLNRDRGVSPLHF. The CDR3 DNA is TGTGCCAGCAGCTTAAACCGGGACAGGGGTGTTTCACCCCTCCACTTT.

The CDR3 is CASNWQIVGLAGSSYEQYF. In DNA, the CDR3 is TGTGCCAGCAATTGGCAGATCGTGGGACTAGCGGGTAGCTCCTACGAGCAGTACTTC. The rearrangement joins TRBV2 to TRBJ2-7; TRBD2 matches at 12 bases. Per germline, CDR1 SNHLY and CDR2 FYNNEI. The CDR3 sequence is 19 residues long. V gave up 7 bases and J gave up 0 bases; unmatched junction bases: 16.

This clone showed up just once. CDR3 in amino acids: CASSFTGFNSNEQFF. CDR3 DNA: TGTGCCAGCAGCTTTACAGGGTTTAACAGCAATGAGCAGTTCTTC. This sequence joins TRBV7-2 and TRBJ2-1; TRBD1 is a possible D gene (6 bases). The germline V and J ends were trimmed by 3 bases and 6 bases, with 15 bases remaining between them. The length of the CDR3 is 15 residues. Germline CDR1 SGHTA, CDR2 FQGNSA.

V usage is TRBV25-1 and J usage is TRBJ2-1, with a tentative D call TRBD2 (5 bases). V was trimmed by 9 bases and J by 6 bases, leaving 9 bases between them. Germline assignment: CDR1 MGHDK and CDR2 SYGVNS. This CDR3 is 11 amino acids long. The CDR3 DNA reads TGTGCCAGTGGACGGGGCAATGAGCAGTTCTTC. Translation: CASGRGNEQFF.

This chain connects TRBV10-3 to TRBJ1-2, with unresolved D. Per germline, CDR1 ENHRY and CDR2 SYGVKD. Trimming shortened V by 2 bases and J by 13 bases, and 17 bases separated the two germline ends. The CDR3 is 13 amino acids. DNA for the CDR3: TGTGCCATCAGTGAGGTGGCAGGCTCGGGGAGCACCTTC. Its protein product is CAISEVAGSGSTF.

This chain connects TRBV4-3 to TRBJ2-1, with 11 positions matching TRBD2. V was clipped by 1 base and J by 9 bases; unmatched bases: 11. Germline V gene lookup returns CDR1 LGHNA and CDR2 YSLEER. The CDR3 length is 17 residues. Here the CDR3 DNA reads TGCGCCAGCAGCCAAGCGCTAGCGGGGGGTTTACAAGGTGAGCAGTTCTTC. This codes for CASSQALAGGLQGEQFF.

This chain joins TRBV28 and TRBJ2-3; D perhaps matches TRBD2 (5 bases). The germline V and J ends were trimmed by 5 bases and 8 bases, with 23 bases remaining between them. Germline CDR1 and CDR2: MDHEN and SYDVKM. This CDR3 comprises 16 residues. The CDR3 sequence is CASSPGSERRRGTQYF. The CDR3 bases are TGTGCCAGCAGTCCCGGTTCGGAGCGGAGGAGAGGTACGCAGTATTTT. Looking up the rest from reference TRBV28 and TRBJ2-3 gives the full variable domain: DVKVTQSSRYLVKRTGEKVFLECVQDMDHENMFWYRQDPGLGLRLIYFSYDVKMKEKGDIPEGYSVSREKKERFSLILESASTNQTSMYLCASSPGSERRRGTQYFGPGTRLTVL.

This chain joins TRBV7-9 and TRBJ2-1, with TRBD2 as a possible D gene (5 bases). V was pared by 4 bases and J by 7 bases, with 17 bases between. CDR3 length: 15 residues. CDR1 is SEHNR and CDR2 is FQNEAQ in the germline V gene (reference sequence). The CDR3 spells CASSYLRGNPNEQFF. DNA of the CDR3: TGTGCCAGCAGCTACTTACGGGGAAATCCAAATGAGCAGTTCTTC.

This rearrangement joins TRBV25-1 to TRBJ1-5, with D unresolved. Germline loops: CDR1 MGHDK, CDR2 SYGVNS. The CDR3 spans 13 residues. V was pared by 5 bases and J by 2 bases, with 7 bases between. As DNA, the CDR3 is TGTGCCAGCAGTCCCTCGGGCAATCAGCCCCAGCATTTT. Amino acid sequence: CASSPSGNQPQHF. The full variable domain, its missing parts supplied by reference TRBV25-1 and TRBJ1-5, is EADIYQTPRYLVIGTGKKITLECSQTMGHDKMYWYQQDPGMELHLIHYSYGVNSTEKGDLSSESTVSRIRTEHFPLTLESARPSHTSQYLCASSPSGNQPQHFGDGTRLSIL.

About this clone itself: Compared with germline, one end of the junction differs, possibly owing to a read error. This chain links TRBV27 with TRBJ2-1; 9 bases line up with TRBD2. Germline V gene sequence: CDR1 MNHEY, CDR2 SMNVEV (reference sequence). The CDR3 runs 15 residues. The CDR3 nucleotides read TGTGCCAGCACTTTAGGCGGGAGGGCCTACGATGAGCAGTTCTTC. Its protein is CASTLGGRAYDEQFF.

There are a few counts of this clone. The CDR3 DNA reads TGTGCCAGTAGTATATCGCGGAGGGACCCTGAAGCTTTCTTT. Amino acids: CASSISRRDPEAFF. The rearrangement joins TRBV19 to TRBJ1-1, with TRBD1 as a possible D gene (5 bases). The V end was cut by 2 bases, the J end by 6 bases, with 13 bases between. The germline V gene has CDR1 LNHDA and CDR2 SQIVND (reference sequence). The CDR3 spans 14 residues.